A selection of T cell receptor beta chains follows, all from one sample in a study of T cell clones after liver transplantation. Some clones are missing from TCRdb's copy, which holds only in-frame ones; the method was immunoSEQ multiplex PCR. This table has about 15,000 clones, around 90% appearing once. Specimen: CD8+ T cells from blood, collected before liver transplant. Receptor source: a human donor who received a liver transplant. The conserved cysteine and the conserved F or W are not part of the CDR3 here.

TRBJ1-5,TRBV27,ASSLLRGGQPQH
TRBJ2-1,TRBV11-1,ASSPRDRRTYNEQF
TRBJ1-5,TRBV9,ASSVDRAGNQPQH
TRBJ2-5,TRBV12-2,ASRYKGAETQY
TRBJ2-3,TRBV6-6,ASSYDSGSTDTQY
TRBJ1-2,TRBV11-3,ASSSQTGAGYGYT
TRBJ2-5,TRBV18,ASSPQGPVNQETQY
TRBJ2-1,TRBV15,ATSRDEGGDEQF
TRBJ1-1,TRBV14,ASSRMQRTEAF
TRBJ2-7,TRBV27,ASSLSLAGAYEQY
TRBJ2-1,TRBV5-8,ASSFGTGVYEQF
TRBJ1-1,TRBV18,ASSPTAPDKNTEAF
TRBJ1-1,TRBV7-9,VGGRMNTEAF
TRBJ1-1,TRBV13,ASSSTGNTEAF
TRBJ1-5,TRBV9,ASSMGGGLGPQH
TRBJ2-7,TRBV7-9,ASSHGRVRDEQY
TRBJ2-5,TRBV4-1,ASSQEAQNRETQY
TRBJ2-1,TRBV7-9,ASSTRWGRVYNEQF
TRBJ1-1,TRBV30,AWSVYSRLNTEAF
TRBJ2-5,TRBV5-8,ASSLWTGGGKTQY
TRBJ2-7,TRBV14,ASSQWGTPGVSYEQY
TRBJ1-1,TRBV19,ASSRPGGTEAF
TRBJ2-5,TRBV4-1,ASSQDPGRQETQY
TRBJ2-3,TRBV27,ASSLSTTGATDTQY
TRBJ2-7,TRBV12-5,ASGLYRMDRVYEQY
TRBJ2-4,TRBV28,ASSPGQGFKNIQY
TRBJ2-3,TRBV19,ASSLIAGDDTQY
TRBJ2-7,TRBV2,ASSENGPGRGEQY
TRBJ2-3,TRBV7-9,ASSSPGLYTDTQY
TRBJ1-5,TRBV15,ATSTRGGGDQPQH
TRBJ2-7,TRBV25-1,ASGDSYEQY
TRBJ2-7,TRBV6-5,ASSPTSMSSYEQY
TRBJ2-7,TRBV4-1,ASSQEQSAGGYEQY
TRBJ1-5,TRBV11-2,ASSLTAQGNQPQH
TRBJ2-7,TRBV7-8,ASSLEASSSYEQY
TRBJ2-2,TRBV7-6,ASATGFSGELF
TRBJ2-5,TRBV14,ASRVTGTGQETQY
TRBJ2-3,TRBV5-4,ASRGTHTDTQY
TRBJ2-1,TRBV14,ASSQEWGLAGGRNEQF
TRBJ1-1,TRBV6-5,ASSYSDRRGEAF
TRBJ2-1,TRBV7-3,ASSLTDRGNNEQF
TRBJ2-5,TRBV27,ASGPPAGETQY